This T cell receptor (beta chain) was sequenced for a study of blood T cells in healthy people across ages. Study findings and constraints: As age increased, TCR beta diversity per million T cells fell in a roughly linear fashion.

Primed by a sample-barcoded 5' primer and a J-beta primer mix, a second PCR proceeded for roughly 6 to 12 cycles. TCRdb itself ran the 5' RACE reads through MiXCR, one entry per CDR3 protein. The repertoire holds about 830,000 distinct CDR3 sequences, around two thirds seen once, with 28% in the top ten. On this clonotype: Its target is not known.

Germline V gene data show CDR1 as SQVTM and CDR2 as ANQGSEA. V was shortened by 1 base and J by 4 bases, with 16 bases between the two germline ends. The CDR3 is made up of 15 amino acids. Per sample, no less than 6 micrograms of total RNA were extracted. The sequenced material came from blood. The receptor was derived from a young man in good health. The chain combines TRBV29-1 with TRBJ2-5; a possible D gene is TRBD2 (5 bases). The CDR3 is CSVEGTPGRRETQYF. The CDR3 DNA sequence: TGCAGCGTTGAAGGGACTCCGGGAAGGCGAGAGACCCAGTACTTC.